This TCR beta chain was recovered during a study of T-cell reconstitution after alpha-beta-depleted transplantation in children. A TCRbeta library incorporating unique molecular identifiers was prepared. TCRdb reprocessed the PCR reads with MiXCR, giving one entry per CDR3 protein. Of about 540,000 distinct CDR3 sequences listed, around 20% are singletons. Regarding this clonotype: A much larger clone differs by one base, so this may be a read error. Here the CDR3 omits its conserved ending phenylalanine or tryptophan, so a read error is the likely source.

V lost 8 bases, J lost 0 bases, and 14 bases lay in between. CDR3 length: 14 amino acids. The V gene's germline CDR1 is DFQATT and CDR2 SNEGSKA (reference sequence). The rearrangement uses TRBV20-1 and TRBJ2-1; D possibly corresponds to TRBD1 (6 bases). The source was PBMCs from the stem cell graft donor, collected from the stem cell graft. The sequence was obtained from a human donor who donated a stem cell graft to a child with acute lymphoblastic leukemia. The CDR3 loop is CSCLRGSSYNEQFL. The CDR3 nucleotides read TGCAGTTGTCTAAGGGGGAGCTCCTACAATGAGCAGTTCTTA.